This T cell receptor (beta chain) was recovered during a study of cytomegalovirus exposure and HLA in healthy donors (TCRdb year 2017). The study in broad terms: A later analysis indicated that the 110 or so validation repertoires were generated on the platform also employed for the 700 or so repertoires of the first cohort. The study aimed to test whether signatures of past pathogen exposure could be identified by cataloging public T cell receptors. Along with the approximately 620-subject first cohort, a separate validation cohort of over a hundred different subjects was used. To predict cytomegalovirus infection status, the study combined high-throughput TCR immunosequencing, statistical association of individual TCRs with disease status, and machine learning.

As regards this clone: The antigen this receptor binds is unknown. One junction end disagrees with the germline gene, perhaps due to a read error.

Separate from the approximately 700-subject first cohort, the validation cohort of 90 to 150 subjects was the group to which the donors belonged. CDR1 and CDR2 are read off the germline V gene as MDHEN and SYDVKM. From its cysteine to its phenylalanine, the CDR3 spans 15 amino acids. The only DNA kept is the CDR3, 45 bases in frame from the first base. Library method: the immunoSEQ multiplex PCR assay. Concerning the study's data processing: A statistical classification framework was built to diagnose cytomegalovirus status from the catalog of TCR beta chain sequences. The table was pulled from immuneACCESS by TCRdb, which kept in-frame rearrangements only. Such tables lose some clones; where checked, under half of the loss comes from unresolved V genes, and the rest has no known cause. V and J calls and clone size come straight from that table; D and trimming were deduced from the DNA. For this sample the table gives about 130,000 clones, of which about 90% were detected only once. 5.5% to 7% of the sample belongs to the ten largest clones.

The full study reports these points: Of the cluster scores, about 94% were above 0 in a later analysis, which found that TCRs clustered in the first cohort also tended to co-occur in the approximately 110 validation repertoires. In vitro tests confirmed that a few of the cytomegalovirus-associated TCR beta chains recognize cytomegalovirus antigens. Across donors, most TCR sequences were observed very rarely, whereas some public TCRs were present in many individuals. The authors suggested that the approach could potentially be extended to other disease states and immunological phenotypes. The classifier was reported to diagnose cytomegalovirus status with high specificity and sensitivity in both the original cohort and the validation cohort. In the study, approximately 160 TCR beta chains were listed as associated with cytomegalovirus. A later analysis had no HLA typing for the validation cohort, so co-occurrence there was scored across all 110 or so repertoires.

Source material: PBMCs. The TCR comes from a woman aged 30 to 39 in good health and CMV-seropositive. The chain joins TRBV28 to TRBJ2-3; TRBD2 matches 9 bases in the middle. The DNA is TGTGCCAGCAGTTCGTCCGGGACTAGCATAGATACGCAGTATTTT. This gives the protein CASSSSGTSIDTQYF.